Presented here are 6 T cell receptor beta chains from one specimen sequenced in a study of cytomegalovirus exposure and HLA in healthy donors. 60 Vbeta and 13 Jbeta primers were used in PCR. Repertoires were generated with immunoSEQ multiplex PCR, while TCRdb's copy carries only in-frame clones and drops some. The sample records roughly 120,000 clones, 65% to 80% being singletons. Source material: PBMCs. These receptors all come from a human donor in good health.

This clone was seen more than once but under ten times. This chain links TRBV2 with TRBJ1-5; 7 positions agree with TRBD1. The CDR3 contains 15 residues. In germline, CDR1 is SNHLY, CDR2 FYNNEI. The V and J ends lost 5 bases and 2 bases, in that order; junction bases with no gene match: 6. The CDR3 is CASSRDSGGNQPQHF. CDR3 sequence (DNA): TGTGCCAGCAGTCGGGACAGCGGAGGCAATCAGCCCCAGCATTTT. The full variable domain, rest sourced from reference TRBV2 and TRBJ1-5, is EPEVTQTPSHQVTQMGQEVILRCVPISNHLYFYWYRQILGQKVEFLVSFYNNEISEKSEIFDDQFSVERPDGSNFTLKIRSTKLEDSAMYFCASSRDSGGNQPQHFGDGTRLSIL.

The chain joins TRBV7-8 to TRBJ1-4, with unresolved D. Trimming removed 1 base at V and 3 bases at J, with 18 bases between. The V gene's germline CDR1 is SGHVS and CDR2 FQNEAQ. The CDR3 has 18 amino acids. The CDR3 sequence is CASSLERRARSPNEKLFF. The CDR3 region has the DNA TGTGCCAGCAGCTTAGAGAGGCGGGCACGATCTCCTAATGAAAAACTGTTTTTT.

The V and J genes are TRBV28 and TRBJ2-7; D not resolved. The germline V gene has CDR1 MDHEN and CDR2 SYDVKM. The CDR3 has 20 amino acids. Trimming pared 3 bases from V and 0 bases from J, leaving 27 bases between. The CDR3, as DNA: TGTGCCAGCAGTTTCCACACCTATAATCCGTCGACTGAACACTCCTACGAGCAGTACTTC. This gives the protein CASSFHTYNPSTEHSYEQYF.

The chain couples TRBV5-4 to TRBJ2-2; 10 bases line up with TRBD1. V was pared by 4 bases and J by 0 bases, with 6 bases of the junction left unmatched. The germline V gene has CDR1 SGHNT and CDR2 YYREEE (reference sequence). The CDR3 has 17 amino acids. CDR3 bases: TGTGCCAGCAGCCCCGGGACAGGGGCCGCGAACACCGGGGAGCTGTTTTTT. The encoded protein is CASSPGTGAANTGELFF.

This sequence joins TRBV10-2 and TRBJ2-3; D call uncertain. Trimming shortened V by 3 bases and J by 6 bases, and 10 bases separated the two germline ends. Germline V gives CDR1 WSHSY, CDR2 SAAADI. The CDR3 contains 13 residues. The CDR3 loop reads CASSDSGFDTQYF. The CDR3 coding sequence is TGCGCCAGCAGTGATTCCGGGTTCGATACGCAGTATTTT.

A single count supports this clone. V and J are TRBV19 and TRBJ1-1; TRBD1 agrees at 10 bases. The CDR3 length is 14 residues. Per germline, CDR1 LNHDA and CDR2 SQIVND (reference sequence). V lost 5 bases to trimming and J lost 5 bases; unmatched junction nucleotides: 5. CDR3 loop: CASSPRDRGTEAFF. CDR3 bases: TGTGCCAGTAGTCCGCGGGACAGGGGAACTGAAGCTTTCTTT.